This entry lists 5 T cell receptor beta chains sequenced from one sample in a study of blood T cell repertoires in COVID-19. Data came from immunoSEQ multiplex PCR; TCRdb stores just in-frame clones and leaves some out. The sample includes 300,000 to 400,000 clones, about nine tenths of them seen just once. Sequenced material: peripheral blood. Source of these receptors: a man between 45 and 60 years old with active or convalescent COVID-19.

The chain recombines TRBV6-6 with TRBJ1-1; maybe TRBD1 (5 bases). Between the trimmed V and J ends, which lost 6 bases and 1 base, there was a span of 9 bases. Germline CDR1 reads MNHNY; CDR2 reads SVGAGI (reference sequence). This CDR3 region has 13 residues. CDR3 loop: CASSTDRNTEAFF. For the CDR3, the DNA is TGTGCCAGCAGCACAGACAGGAACACTGAAGCTTTCTTT.

J is TRBJ1-3 and V is TRBV2; unclear D gene. The V gene lost 7 bases and the J gene lost 4 bases, with 11 bases spanning the gap. Germline CDR1 SNHLY, CDR2 FYNNEI. The CDR3 is 13 amino acids. This CDR3 is CASTLIQGNTIYF. The CDR3, as DNA: TGTGCCAGCACCTTGATACAGGGAAACACCATATATTTT.

The rearrangement links TRBV19 to TRBJ2-7; 10 nucleotides match TRBD1. This CDR3 is 14 amino acids long. Trimming at V came to 4 bases and at J to 5 bases, leaving 5 bases not matched to a gene. Germline V CDR1 and CDR2: LNHDA, SQIVND (reference sequence). In DNA form, the CDR3 reads TGTGCCAGTAGTACGGGACAGGGGCAGGACGAGCAGTACTTC. Amino acid sequence: CASSTGQGQDEQYF. The full variable domain, rest sourced from reference TRBV19 and TRBJ2-7, is DGGITQSPKYLFRKEGQNVTLSCEQNLNHDAMYWYRQDPGQGLRLIYYSQIVNDFQKGDIAEGYSVSREKKESFPLTVTSAQKNPTAFYLCASSTGQGQDEQYFGPGTRLTVT.

In DNA form, the CDR3 reads TGTGCCAGCAGTTTACTGTGGGGCGGTGGGGCCAACGTCCTGACTTTC. Amino acid sequence: CASSLLWGGGANVLTF. This sequence joins TRBV27 and TRBJ2-6, with D maybe TRBD1 (5 bases). The V end was cut by 2 bases, the J end by 3 bases, with 11 bases between. Germline loops: CDR1 MNHEY, CDR2 SMNVEV (reference sequence). The CDR3 is 16 residues long.

The chain recombines TRBV7-2 with TRBJ1-6; 7 bases are shared with TRBD1. The trim removed 4 bases at V and 4 bases at J, leaving 7 bases unmatched. The CDR3 has 16 residues. Germline V gives CDR1 SGHTA, CDR2 FQGNSA. The CDR3 nucleotides are TGTGCCAGCAGCTCGCAGACAGGGCCATATAATTCACCCCTCCACTTT. The encoded protein is CASSSQTGPYNSPLHF. Using reference TRBV7-2 and TRBJ1-6 for the parts outside the CDR3, the full variable domain is GAGVSQSPSNKVTEKGKDVELRCDPISGHTALYWYRQSLGQGLEFLIYFQGNSAPDKSGLPSDRFSAERTGGSVSTLTIQRTQQEDSAVYLCASSSQTGPYNSPLHFGNGTRLTVT.